This is a list of T cell receptor beta chains from one sample in a study of blood T cells in healthy people across ages. Each CDR3 protein gets one entry after TCRdb re-called the 5' RACE reads with MiXCR. Among 700,000 to 850,000 distinct CDR3 sequences listed, about 53% were seen once. The sample comprised blood. The receptors here all came from an elderly man in good health. CDR3s leave out the opening cysteine and the closing phenylalanine or tryptophan. Each record gives: V gene, J gene, clone size, CDR3 protein. Some rows have no size entry. The others give once, few or many, or a class for an expanded clone.

V: TRBV11-3; J: TRBJ2-3; size: .; CDR3: ASSLGWGGSTDTQY
V: TRBV5-6; J: TRBJ2-5; size: .; CDR3: ASSLPQYQETQY
V: TRBV20-1; J: TRBJ2-1; size: .; CDR3: SASRTGPAYNEQF
V: TRBV27; J: TRBJ1-2; size: few; CDR3: ASSSPGPTGAGGYT
V: TRBV9; J: TRBJ2-6; size: .; CDR3: ASSSRTGAGANVLT
V: TRBV2; J: TRBJ2-7; size: .; CDR3: ASNPSPGEQY
V: TRBV7-9; J: TRBJ1-4; size: few; CDR3: ASSLGDRGRGEKLF
V: TRBV12-3/TRBV12-4; J: TRBJ2-7; size: .; CDR3: ASSLGQPYQY
V: TRBV29-1; J: TRBJ1-1; size: .; CDR3: SVAGGWTEAF
V: TRBV12-3/TRBV12-4; J: .; size: .; CDR3: ASRTGSGEQY
V: TRBV29-1; J: TRBJ2-7; size: .; CDR3: SGEDGRGGY
V: TRBV28; J: TRBJ2-1; size: .; CDR3: ASSYGTARYNEQF
V: TRBV9; J: TRBJ2-1; size: .; CDR3: ASSPSRVPYNEQF
V: TRBV24-1; J: TRBJ2-1; size: .; CDR3: ATSKTYSYNEQF
V: TRBV29-1; J: TRBJ2-5; size: few; CDR3: SINPGGGETQY
V: TRBV6-5; J: TRBJ2-3; size: few; CDR3: ASRPLAGGPDTQY
V: TRBV20-1; J: TRBJ2-3; size: .; CDR3: SAPGIPTDTQY
V: TRBV27; J: TRBJ2-7; size: .; CDR3: ASSFGGTGISSYEQY
V: TRBV27; J: TRBJ2-7; size: few; CDR3: ASSRYPSGSSSYEQY
V: TRBV25-1; J: TRBJ2-5; size: .; CDR3: ASSNPLAGEGETQY
V: TRBV28; J: TRBJ2-7; size: .; CDR3: ASRGGGTYEQY
V: TRBV7-9; J: TRBJ1-1; size: once; CDR3: ASSSEAGQGKPNTEAF
V: TRBV7-2; J: TRBJ2-3; size: .; CDR3: ASSAHAGIKTDTQY
V: TRBV9; J: TRBJ2-7; size: .; CDR3: ASSVGGSRFAEQY
V: TRBV11-2; J: TRBJ2-6; size: .; CDR3: ASHGLLNSGANVLT
V: TRBV3-1; J: TRBJ1-2; size: few; CDR3: ASSSPALNYGYT
V: TRBV2; J: .; size: .; CDR3: ASSLDSGREETQY
V: TRBV20-1; J: TRBJ2-7; size: few; CDR3: SARDPGQNPYEQY
V: TRBV6-5; J: TRBJ1-1; size: once; CDR3: ASSLADRGNTEAF
V: TRBV6-6; J: .; size: .; CDR3: ASSVMGYEQY
V: TRBV5-1; J: TRBJ2-4; size: .; CDR3: ASSPGTGNLQKGTQY
V: TRBV20-1; J: TRBJ2-1; size: .; CDR3: SAKRPGTSDPSYNEQF
V: TRBV6-6; J: TRBJ2-6; size: .; CDR3: ASRRTGVGANVLT
V: TRBV7-2; J: TRBJ2-5; size: few; CDR3: ASSLVPSGSSRAQY
V: TRBV5-1; J: TRBJ2-1; size: few; CDR3: ASSLWPASSYNEQF
V: TRBV3-1; J: TRBJ1-5; size: .; CDR3: ASSQSPGYSNQPQH
V: TRBV24-1; J: TRBJ2-1; size: .; CDR3: ATSDPNSGSVYNEQF
V: TRBV7-2; J: TRBJ2-7; size: many; CDR3: ASSFVGQYYEQY
V: TRBV5-4; J: .; size: few; CDR3: ASSSAQTQTYEQY
V: TRBV12-3/TRBV12-4; J: TRBJ1-2; size: .; CDR3: ASRDNRLNYGYT
V: TRBV3-1; J: .; size: .; CDR3: ASSQGGGGYEQY
V: TRBV20-1; J: TRBJ1-1; size: .; CDR3: SARDPGGAMNTEAF
V: TRBV21-1; J: TRBJ1-5; size: once; CDR3: ASSKRGQGKPQH
V: TRBV12-3/TRBV12-4; J: TRBJ1-5; size: few; CDR3: ASSPPRHSNQPQH
V: TRBV9; J: TRBJ2-3; size: few; CDR3: ASSVLGQGSTDTQY
V: TRBV2; J: TRBJ2-3; size: few; CDR3: ASSGTFRTDTQY
V: TRBV12-3/TRBV12-4; J: TRBJ2-1; size: few; CDR3: ASSLGGSAVYEQF
V: TRBV27; J: TRBJ2-5; size: .; CDR3: ASSFGLSRETQY